These 27 T cell receptor beta chains share one sample of origin, sequenced in a study of T cell responses to AZD1222 COVID-19 vaccine. The method was immunoSEQ multiplex PCR; TCRdb's version includes in-frame clones alone and lacks a portion of them. Here the sample spans some 130,000 clones, approximately 90% being singletons. Specimen: peripheral blood, collected on day 0 of AZD1222 vaccination. These receptors originate from an adult in good health.

This clone was picked up one time. This chain joins TRBV6-5 and TRBJ1-5, with unresolved D. Trimming shortened V by 11 bases and J by 4 bases, and 9 bases separated the two germline ends. Per germline, CDR1 MNHEY and CDR2 SVGAGI. CDR3 size: 11 residues. In nucleotides, the CDR3 is TGTGCCCCCCTCTTTAATCAGCCCCAGCATTTT. Residues: CAPLFNQPQHF.

This rearrangement joins TRBV5-1 to TRBJ2-7; D gene uncertain. Trimming shortened V by 0 bases and J by 3 bases, and 16 bases separated the two germline ends. Germline lookup yields CDR1 SGHRS and CDR2 YFSETQ. There are 16 residues in the CDR3. CDR3 bases: TGCGCCAGCAGCTTGGTATCTGGGAAGCCAGTCTACGAGCAGTACTTC. This encodes CASSLVSGKPVYEQYF.

The chain links TRBV10-3 to TRBJ1-2; no definite D call. V gave up 7 bases and J gave up 4 bases, with 16 bases separating them. The CDR3 has 14 residues. Germline lookup yields CDR1 ENHRY and CDR2 SYGVKD. CDR3 residues: CAITGLGPTYGYTF. CDR3 coding DNA: TGTGCCATCACTGGCCTCGGGCCCACCTATGGCTACACCTTC.

The chain combines TRBV19 with TRBJ2-1, with TRBD2 matching 10 bases. Germline-derived CDR1 and CDR2 are LNHDA and SQIVND (reference sequence). CDR3 length: 14 residues. V shed 5 bases and J 7 bases; nucleotides not matched to a gene: 5. The CDR3 loop is CASSGLAASNEQFF. Written as DNA, the CDR3 is TGTGCCAGTAGTGGACTAGCGGCTTCGAATGAGCAGTTCTTC.

The CDR3 sequence: CASSPGEGYTF. The CDR3 DNA sequence: TGTGCCAGTAGCCCTGGGGAAGGCTACACCTTC. V usage is TRBV19 and J usage is TRBJ1-2, with no clear D. The CDR3 sequence is 11 residues long. Germline V gene sequence: CDR1 LNHDA, CDR2 SQIVND (reference sequence). Trimming shortened V by 6 bases and J by 8 bases, and 10 bases separated the two germline ends.

The chain recombines TRBV9 with TRBJ2-3; 14 bases agree with TRBD2. Germline CDR1 is SGDLS and CDR2 is YYNGEE. With 4 bases clipped from V and 7 bases from J, the junction kept 14 bases outside the gene matches. The CDR3 totals 18 residues. CDR3 bases: TGTGCCAGCAGCCCCGAGGCCGGGACTAGCGGGGGACCAAATACGCAGTATTTT. The encoded protein is CASSPEAGTSGGPNTQYF.

In DNA form, the CDR3 reads TGTGCCACCAGCCCCGGAGATAACTTCTTCGTGCCACCCCTCCACTTT. Its protein is CATSPGDNFFVPPLHF. The chain joins TRBV15 to TRBJ1-6; D is unclear. Trimming took off 5 bases at V and 11 bases at J, with 22 bases between the two ends. Germline CDR1 reads LNHNV; CDR2 reads YYDKDF (reference sequence). This CDR3 contains 16 residues.

This chain links TRBV6-5 with TRBJ1-3; unclear D gene. Trimming cost V 0 bases and J 3 bases, with 12 bases left between them. Germline V gene data show CDR1 as MNHEY and CDR2 as SVGAGI. The CDR3 runs 16 residues. CDR3 in DNA: TGTGCCAGCAGTTACTCGTTGTCCACTTATGGAAACACCATATATTTT. Residues: CASSYSLSTYGNTIYF.

This clone was seen more than once but under ten times. V is TRBV5-4 and J is TRBJ2-5; D is unclear. V was pared by 1 base and J by 5 bases, with 9 bases between. This CDR3 has 13 amino acids. Germline V gene data show CDR1 as SGHNT and CDR2 as YYREEE (reference sequence). The CDR3 is CASSLFGSETQYF. The CDR3, as DNA: TGTGCCAGCAGCTTGTTTGGTTCGGAGACCCAGTACTTC.

The genes are TRBV5-1 and TRBJ1-1, with a possible D match to TRBD1 (5 bases). Per the germline V gene, CDR1 is SGHRS and CDR2 is YFSETQ. Trimming cost V 0 bases and J 2 bases, with 11 bases left between them. The CDR3 is 15 residues long. The CDR3 DNA sequence: TGCGCCAGCAGCTTGGAGGTGACAGTAAACACTGAAGCTTTCTTT. Its protein is CASSLEVTVNTEAFF.

This sequence joins TRBV9 and TRBJ1-1; 10 nucleotides align to TRBD1. The trim removed 1 base at V and 6 bases at J, leaving 3 bases unmatched. Looked up from germline, CDR1 is SGDLS and CDR2 is YYNGEE. This CDR3 region has 14 residues. The CDR3 loop is CASSVWDRGPEAFF. As DNA, the CDR3 is TGTGCCAGCAGCGTATGGGACAGGGGACCTGAAGCTTTCTTT.

The chain has TRBV20-1 and TRBJ1-1; D unresolved. CDR3 length: 11 residues. Trimming cost V 2 bases and J 3 bases, with 4 bases left between them. The germline V gene encodes CDR1 DFQATT and CDR2 SNEGSKA (reference sequence). The chain's CDR3 is CSARRDTEAFF. CDR3 coding DNA: TGCAGTGCTAGAAGGGACACTGAAGCTTTCTTT.

This rearrangement joins TRBV10-1 to TRBJ1-1; the D gene is possibly TRBD1 (6 bases). The germline gives CDR1 WNHNN, CDR2 SYGVQD (reference sequence). Trimming pared 5 bases from V and 8 bases from J, leaving 15 bases between. The CDR3 has 13 amino acids. This CDR3 is CASSQDRLQEAFF. Here the CDR3 DNA reads TGCGCCAGCAGTCAGGACAGATTACAAGAAGCTTTCTTT.

This rearrangement joins TRBV7-2 to TRBJ2-7; 7 bases agree with TRBD1. This CDR3 has 14 residues. After removal of 5 bases from V and 4 bases from J, the junction contained 8 bases not matched to a gene. Germline V lookup: CDR1 SGHTA, CDR2 FQGNSA. The DNA of the CDR3 is TGTGCCAGCAGCCCCGGACAGGCCCTTTACGAGCAGTACTTC. Translated, it gives CASSPGQALYEQYF.

This clone was seen more than once but under ten times. The chain links TRBV9 to TRBJ1-5, with 7 bases lining up with TRBD1. This CDR3 contains 14 residues. In germline, CDR1 is SGDLS, CDR2 YYNGEE. Trimming at V came to 3 bases and at J to 7 bases, leaving 7 bases not matched to a gene. The CDR3 DNA is TGTGCCAGCAGCGACCGACAGGGAGGACAGCCCCAGCATTTT. This codes for CASSDRQGGQPQHF.

The chain recombines TRBV10-2 with TRBJ1-6, with D possibly being TRBD1 (5 bases). CDR3 length: 16 residues. V lost 7 bases and J 10 bases, leaving 23 bases between the germline ends. CDR1 is WSHSY, CDR2 SAAADI, per germline. CDR3 residues: CASKVGGPSLGSPLHF. The CDR3 DNA reads TGCGCCAGCAAGGTGGGGGGACCTTCCTTAGGATCACCCCTCCACTTT.

V usage is TRBV19 and J usage is TRBJ1-1; 11 bases align to TRBD1. The CDR3 is 16 amino acids. The J segment lost 5 bases and the V segment lost 3 bases, leaving 8 bases of the junction unmatched. CDR1 and CDR2 (germline): LNHDA, SQIVND (reference sequence). CDR3 amino acids: CASSIGTGGGWTEAFF. In DNA, the CDR3 is TGTGCCAGTAGTATCGGGACAGGGGGGGGTTGGACTGAAGCTTTCTTT.

This clone was counted a single time. This chain connects TRBV6-6 to TRBJ1-1; D not resolved. V lost 2 bases and J 2 bases, leaving 15 bases between the germline ends. Germline CDR1 is MNHNY and CDR2 is SVGAGI (reference sequence). The CDR3 covers 16 residues. The CDR3 spells CASSYRLRGLNTEAFF. DNA for the CDR3: TGTGCCAGCAGTTACCGTCTTCGCGGATTAAACACTGAAGCTTTCTTT.

The chain uses TRBV18 and TRBJ2-7, with 7 bases that match TRBD1. With V trimmed by 3 bases and J by 4 bases, 12 bases remained unmatched. Germline loops: CDR1 KGHSH, CDR2 LQKENI. The CDR3 runs to 16 residues. CDR3 amino acids: CASSPYGGQEIYEQYF. As DNA, the CDR3 is TGTGCCAGCTCACCGTACGGAGGACAGGAGATATACGAGCAGTACTTC.

The rearrangement uses TRBV4-1 and TRBJ2-1; 10 bases are a match to TRBD2. There are 16 residues in the CDR3. J was trimmed by 4 bases and V by 4 bases; bases with no gene match: 7. The germline CDR1 and CDR2 sequences are MGHRA and YSYEKL. CDR3 nucleotide sequence: TGCGCCAGCAGCCCTTCTAGCGGGGGACCGTACAATGAGCAGTTCTTC. Its translation is CASSPSSGGPYNEQFF.

CDR3 coding DNA: TGTGCCAGCACTCCAGCGGGAGGGACCTACAATGAGCAGTTCTTC. Its translation: CASTPAGGTYNEQFF. This chain uses TRBV6-5 with TRBJ2-1, with TRBD2 identical over 10 bases. After removal of 7 bases from V and 2 bases from J, the junction contained 5 bases not matched to a gene. Germline CDR1 and CDR2: MNHEY and SVGAGI. The length of the CDR3 is 15 residues.

The genes are TRBV5-6 and TRBJ2-2; D is undetermined. Trimming removed 4 bases from V and 1 base from J, with 17 bases in between. Germline V CDR1 and CDR2: SGHDT, YYEEEE. This CDR3 comprises 17 residues. The CDR3 sequence is CASSPSLFRRNTGELFF. The DNA of the CDR3 is TGTGCCAGCAGCCCTAGTCTCTTCCGTAGGAACACCGGGGAGCTGTTTTTT.

The rearrangement joins TRBV28 to TRBJ2-7; the match to TRBD1 covers 8 bases. The CDR3 sequence is 17 residues long. Unmatched junction bases numbered 15, after V lost 5 bases and J lost 3 bases. Germline lookup yields CDR1 MDHEN and CDR2 SYDVKM. CDR3 DNA: TGTGCCAGCAGTCCATACGCAGGGGGCAGGCGCCTCTACGAGCAGTACTTC. Translation: CASSPYAGGRRLYEQYF.

The chain links TRBV29-1 to TRBJ2-5; tentatively, D is TRBD2 (6 bases). The CDR3 loop spans 12 amino acids. Germline loops: CDR1 SQVTM, CDR2 ANQGSEA. V was clipped by 7 bases and J by 4 bases, with 13 bases between them. Here the CDR3 reads CSGGLGGETQYF. CDR3 DNA sequence: TGCAGCGGCGGACTGGGAGGAGAGACCCAGTACTTC.

The rearrangement uses TRBV5-1 and TRBJ1-3; 8 nucleotides line up with TRBD1. V was pared by 2 bases and J by 3 bases, with 7 bases of the junction left unmatched. The CDR3 consists of 16 residues. CDR1 and CDR2 (germline): SGHRS, YFSETQ. The CDR3 spells CASSFSGGLSGNTIYF. The CDR3 region has the DNA TGCGCCAGCAGCTTTTCAGGGGGCTTAAGTGGAAACACCATATATTTT.

The rearrangement links TRBV7-6 to TRBJ1-3; the D gene is possibly TRBD1 (5 bases). CDR1 and CDR2 from the germline V gene are SGHVS and FNYEAQ. This CDR3 contains 18 residues. Trimming cost V 3 bases and J 0 bases, with 18 bases left between them. CDR3 nucleotides: TGTGCCAGCAGCTTGGGCAGTAGGGGAAGGGGCTCTGGAAACACCATATATTTT. Translated, it gives CASSLGSRGRGSGNTIYF.

J is TRBJ2-7 and V is TRBV11-1, with D maybe TRBD2 (6 bases). Per the germline V gene, CDR1 is SGHAT and CDR2 is FQDESV (reference sequence). Trimming shortened V by 7 bases and J by 1 base, and 14 bases separated the two germline ends. The CDR3 has 14 residues. CDR3 in DNA: TGTGCCAGCACCCAGAGGGGAGGATCCTACGAGCAGTACTTC. This encodes CASTQRGGSYEQYF.